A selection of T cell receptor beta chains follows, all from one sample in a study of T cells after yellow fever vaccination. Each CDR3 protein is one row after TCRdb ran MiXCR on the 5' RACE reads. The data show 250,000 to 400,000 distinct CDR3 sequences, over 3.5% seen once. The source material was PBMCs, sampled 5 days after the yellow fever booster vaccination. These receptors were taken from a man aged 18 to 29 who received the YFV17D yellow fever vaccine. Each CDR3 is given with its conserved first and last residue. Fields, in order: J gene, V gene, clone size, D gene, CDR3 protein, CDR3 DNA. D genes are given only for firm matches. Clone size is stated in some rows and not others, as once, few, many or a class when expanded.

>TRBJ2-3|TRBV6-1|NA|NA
CASSGHPTSTDTQYF
TGTGCCAGCAGTGGCCACCCAACTAGCACAGATACGCAGTATTTT
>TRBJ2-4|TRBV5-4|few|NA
CASSLVGLLAKNIQYF
TGTGCCAGCAGCTTGGTCGGATTACTAGCCAAAAACATTCAGTACTTC
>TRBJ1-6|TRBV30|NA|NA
CAWEGQPNSPLHF
TGTGCCTGGGAAGGGCAGCCCAATTCACCCCTCCACTTT
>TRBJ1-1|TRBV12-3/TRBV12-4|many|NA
CASSPGQTNTEAFF
TGTGCCAGCAGCCCAGGACAGACGAACACTGAAGCTTTCTTT
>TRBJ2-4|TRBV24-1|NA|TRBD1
CATSDFRDRAKNIQYF
TGTGCCACCAGTGATTTCCGGGACAGAGCCAAAAACATTCAGTACTTC
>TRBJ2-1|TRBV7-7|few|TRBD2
CASSPTRGGPNEQFF
TGTGCTAGCAGCCCCACGCGGGGGGGCCCCAATGAGCAGTTCTTC
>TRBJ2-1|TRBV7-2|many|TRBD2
CASSPASGGPNEQFF
TGTGCCAGCAGCCCGGCTAGCGGGGGACCAAATGAGCAGTTCTTC
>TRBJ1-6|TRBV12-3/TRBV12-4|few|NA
CASSPDRRGTPLHF
TGTGCCAGCAGTCCTGACAGGCGTGGGACACCCCTCCACTTT
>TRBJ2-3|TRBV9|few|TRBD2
CASSVGLAGYRDTQYF
TGTGCCAGCAGCGTAGGTCTAGCGGGGTACAGAGATACGCAGTATTTT
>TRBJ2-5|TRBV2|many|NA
CASNNRGGRGETQYF
TGTGCCAGCAATAATCGCGGGGGCCGAGGAGAGACCCAGTACTTC
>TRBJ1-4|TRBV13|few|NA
CASSQRDGGNEKLFF
TGTGCCAGCAGCCAACGGGATGGGGGTAATGAAAAACTGTTTTTT
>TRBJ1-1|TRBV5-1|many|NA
CASSLDPGNTEAFF
TGCGCCAGCAGCTTGGATCCTGGGAACACTGAAGCTTTCTTT
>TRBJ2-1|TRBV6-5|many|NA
CASSSDRIGEQFF
TGTGCCAGCAGTTCCGACAGGATTGGGGAGCAGTTCTTC
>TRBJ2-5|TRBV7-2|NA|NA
CASSLGDGQETQYF
TGTGCCAGCAGCTTAGGGGACGGTCAAGAGACCCAGTACTTC
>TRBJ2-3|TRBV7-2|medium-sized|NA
CASSSTRVGDTQYF
TGTGCCAGCAGCTCGACCAGGGTCGGAGATACGCAGTATTTT
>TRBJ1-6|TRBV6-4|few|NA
CASSSGYGSPLHF
TGTGCCAGCAGTTCAGGGTATGGATCACCCCTCCACTTT
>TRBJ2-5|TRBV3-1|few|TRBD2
CASSQTAGGQETQYF
TGTGCCAGCAGCCAAACTGCGGGGGGCCAAGAGACCCAGTACTTC
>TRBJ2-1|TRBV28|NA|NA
CASTGRGSKQFF
TGTGCCAGCACGGGACGGGGATCGAAGCAGTTCTTC
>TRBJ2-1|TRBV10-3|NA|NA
CAISGTGTDNEQFF
TGTGCCATCAGTGGGACCGGGACGGATAATGAGCAGTTCTTC
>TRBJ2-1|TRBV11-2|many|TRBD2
CASTPPERGGYEQFF
TGTGCCAGCACCCCCCCCGAGCGGGGGGGCTATGAGCAGTTCTTC
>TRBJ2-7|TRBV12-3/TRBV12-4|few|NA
CASSLGEGLGNYEQYF
TGTGCCAGCAGTTTAGGAGAGGGATTGGGGAACTACGAGCAGTACTTC
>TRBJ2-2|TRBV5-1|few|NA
CASSPRTSAGELFF
TGCGCCAGCAGCCCGAGGACCTCGGCCGGGGAGCTGTTTTTT
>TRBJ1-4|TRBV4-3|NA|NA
CASSQEPWEVREHGEKLFF
TGCGCCAGCAGCCAAGAACCCTGGGAAGTTAGGGAGCATGGCGAAAAACTGTTTTTT
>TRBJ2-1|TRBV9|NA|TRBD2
CASSVAVRASGGDEQFF
TGTGCCAGCAGCGTAGCGGTTAGGGCTAGCGGGGGCGATGAGCAGTTCTTC
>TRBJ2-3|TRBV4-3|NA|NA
CASSQDGKGSADTQYF
TGCGCCAGCAGCCAAGATGGGAAGGGGAGTGCAGATACGCAGTATTTT
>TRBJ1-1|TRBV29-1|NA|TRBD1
CSVGDRGYTEAFF
TGCAGCGTTGGGGACAGAGGATACACTGAAGCTTTCTTT
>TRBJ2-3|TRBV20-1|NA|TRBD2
CSARDPLGGGVVDTQYF
TGCAGTGCTAGAGATCCTTTGGGCGGGGGGGTTGTAGATACGCAGTATTTT
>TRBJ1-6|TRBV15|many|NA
CATSRWGANSPLHF
TGTGCCACCAGCAGATGGGGGGCAAATTCACCCCTCCACTTT
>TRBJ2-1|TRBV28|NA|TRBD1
CASSTGTGTFF
TGTGCCAGCAGTACCGGGACAGGGACGTTCTTC
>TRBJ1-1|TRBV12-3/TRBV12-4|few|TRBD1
CASSIHRGGIEAFF
TGTGCCAGCAGTATCCACAGGGGCGGGATTGAAGCTTTCTTT
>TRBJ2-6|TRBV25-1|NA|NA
CASSESISSGANVLTF
TGTGCCAGCAGTGAAAGTATCTCCTCTGGGGCCAACGTCCTGACTTTC
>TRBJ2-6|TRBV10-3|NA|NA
CAISPEGMSSGANVLTF
TGTGCCATCAGCCCCGAAGGGATGAGCTCTGGGGCCAACGTCCTGACTTTC
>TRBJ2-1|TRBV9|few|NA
CASSPTGWGVHNEQFF
TGTGCCAGCAGCCCTACAGGGTGGGGGGTACACAATGAGCAGTTCTTC
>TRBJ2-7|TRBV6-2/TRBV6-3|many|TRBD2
CASSEAGGSLYEQYF
TGTGCCAGCAGCGAAGCGGGGGGGAGCCTCTACGAGCAGTACTTC
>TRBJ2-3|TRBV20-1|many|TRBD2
CSARVAGGLVDTQYF
TGCAGTGCTCGGGTGGCGGGGGGGCTTGTAGATACGCAGTATTTT
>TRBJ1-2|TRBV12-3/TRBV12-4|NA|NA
CASRLTGSFYGYTF
TGTGCCAGCAGGCTGACGGGATCCTTCTATGGCTACACCTTC
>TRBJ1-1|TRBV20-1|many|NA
CSAYDRHTEAFF
TGCAGTGCTTACGACAGGCACACTGAAGCTTTCTTT
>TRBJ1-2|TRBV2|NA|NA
CASTREGGPQGYTF
TGTGCCAGCACCCGAGAGGGGGGACCTCAGGGCTACACCTTC
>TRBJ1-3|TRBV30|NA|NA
CAWIVYGSAIYF
TGTGCCTGGATCGTCTACGGCAGCGCCATATATTTT
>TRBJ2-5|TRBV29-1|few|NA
CSVEQPGAGETQYF
TGCAGCGTTGAACAGCCGGGGGCCGGGGAGACCCAGTACTTC
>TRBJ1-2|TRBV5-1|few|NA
CASSLGQIDFGYTF
TGCGCCAGCAGCTTGGGTCAGATAGACTTCGGCTACACCTTC
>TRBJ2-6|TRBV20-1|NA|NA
CSARSGASGANVLTF
TGCAGTGCTAGATCGGGGGCTTCTGGGGCCAACGTCCTGACTTTC
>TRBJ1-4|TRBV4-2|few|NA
CASSQTALWVGEKLFF
TGTGCCAGCAGCCAGACTGCGTTATGGGTTGGGGAAAAACTGTTTTTT
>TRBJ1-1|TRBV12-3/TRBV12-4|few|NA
CASSFSNEAFF
TGTGCCAGCAGTTTTTCTAATGAAGCTTTCTTT
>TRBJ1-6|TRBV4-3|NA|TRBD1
CASSQQGQGASPLHF
TGCGCCAGCAGCCAACAGGGACAGGGAGCTTCACCCCTCCACTTT
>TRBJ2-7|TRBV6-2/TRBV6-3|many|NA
CASSYSISRAPYEQYF
TGTGCCAGCAGTTACTCGATTAGCAGGGCGCCCTACGAGCAGTACTTC
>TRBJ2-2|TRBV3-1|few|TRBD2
CASHRSGENTGELFF
TGTGCCAGCCACCGGAGCGGGGAGAACACCGGGGAGCTGTTTTTT
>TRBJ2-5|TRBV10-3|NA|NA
CAISEWDTAQETQYF
TGTGCCATCAGTGAGTGGGACACCGCACAAGAGACCCAGTACTTC
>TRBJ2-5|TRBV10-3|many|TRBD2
CAISPGSGVEQETQYF
TGTGCCATCAGCCCTGGCAGCGGGGTGGAACAAGAGACCCAGTACTTC
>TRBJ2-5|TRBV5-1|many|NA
CASSITTAGGGETQYF
TGCGCCAGCAGCATTACCACCGCCGGGGGCGGGGAGACCCAGTACTTC
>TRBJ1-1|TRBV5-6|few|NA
CASSLGVDPEAFF
TGTGCCAGCAGCTTAGGGGTGGACCCTGAAGCTTTCTTT
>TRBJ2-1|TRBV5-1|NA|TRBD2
CASRSLAGGFSYNEQFF
TGCGCCAGCAGATCACTAGCGGGGGGATTCTCCTACAATGAGCAGTTCTTC
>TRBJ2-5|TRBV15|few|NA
CATRGGEQATTQYF
TGTGCCACCAGAGGTGGGGAACAAGCGACGACCCAGTACTTC